A single sample gave rise to the 28 T cell receptor beta chains below, sequenced in a study of siplizumab effects on memory and regulatory T cells. Assay used: immunoSEQ multiplex PCR; TCRdb lists only in-frame clones, some missing. The sample comprises 85,000 to 130,000 clones, about 91% of which are singletons, and approximately 2.7% rests with the top ten. The material sequenced was CD4+ T cells sorted from blood. Receptors were obtained from a human donor in good health. Some clones in this sample may be carry-over from other donors' samples.

The genes are TRBV2 and TRBJ2-5; D is unresolved. Trimming shortened V by 7 bases and J by 1 base, and 10 bases separated the two germline ends. Germline lookup yields CDR1 SNHLY and CDR2 FYNNEI. This CDR3 is 13 amino acids long. CDR3 DNA: TGTGCCAGCAAAATACAGCTCCAAGAGACCCAGTACTTC. Amino acids: CASKIQLQETQYF.

The V call is TRBV21-1, the J call TRBJ1-5; the DNA was not compared with TRBD1, the D call given in the table. TRBV21-1 is shown as a pseudogene. The CDR3 covers 17 residues. The CDR3 reads CASRPDASGAGPQPQHF. In DNA form, the CDR3 reads TGTGCCAGCAGACCCGACGCCTCTGGGGCAGGGCCCCAGCCCCAGCATTTT.

This chain connects TRBV6-5 to TRBJ1-1; 9 bases agree with TRBD1. CDR1 and CDR2 from the germline V gene are MNHEY and SVGAGI. This CDR3 is built from 14 residues. Trimming at V came to 6 bases and at J to 1 base, leaving 3 bases not matched to a gene. CDR3 protein: CASRPGQGNTEAFF. CDR3 sequence (DNA): TGTGCCAGCAGACCGGGACAGGGGAACACTGAAGCTTTCTTT.

This sequence joins TRBV5-1 and TRBJ2-2, with D possibly TRBD2 on 6 matching bases. Germline assignment: CDR1 SGHRS and CDR2 YFSETQ. The CDR3 runs to 14 residues. Trimming cost V 6 bases and J 5 bases, with 14 bases left between them. This chain's CDR3 is CASTTEEGTGELFF. The CDR3 DNA is TGCGCCAGCACGACAGAGGAGGGGACCGGGGAGCTGTTTTTT.

This chain uses TRBV28 with TRBJ2-2; the match to TRBD2 covers 8 bases. J gave up 5 bases and V 6 bases, and 14 bases lay outside the gene matches. CDR1 and CDR2 from the germline V gene are MDHEN and SYDVKM. This CDR3 has 17 residues. DNA of the CDR3: TGTGCCAGCAGCTCCTCGTGGATAGCGGGATTGACCGGGGAGCTGTTTTTT. Translating gives CASSSSWIAGLTGELFF. The full variable domain, rest sourced from reference TRBV28 and TRBJ2-2, is DVKVTQSSRYLVKRTGEKVFLECVQDMDHENMFWYRQDPGLGLRLIYFSYDVKMKEKGDIPEGYSVSREKKERFSLILESASTNQTSMYLCASSSSWIAGLTGELFFGEGSRLTVL.

This clone was observed once. This rearrangement joins TRBV4-1 to TRBJ2-5; D possibly corresponds to TRBD1 (6 bases). Germline V CDR1 and CDR2: MGHRA, YSYEKL. This CDR3 is built from 15 residues. V lost 3 bases to trimming and J lost 4 bases, with 15 bases between them. CDR3 in DNA: TGCGCCAGCAGCCACGGAAACAGGGACGGAGAGACCCAGTACTTC. This gives the protein CASSHGNRDGETQYF.

This clone was observed a single time. This CDR3 is CASSLRQGGLSEAFF. Here the CDR3 DNA reads TGTGCCAGCAGCCTACGACAGGGAGGGTTGTCTGAAGCTTTCTTT. The chain couples TRBV5-4 to TRBJ1-1; 7 positions match TRBD1. Germline V lookup: CDR1 SGHNT, CDR2 YYREEE (reference sequence). The V segment lost 4 bases and the J segment 6 bases; nucleotides outside the gene matches: 12. The CDR3 runs to 15 residues.

This clone was recorded once. This chain joins TRBV5-5 and TRBJ2-3; D not resolved. The length of the CDR3 is 14 residues. Between the trimmed V and J ends, which lost 4 bases and 1 base, there was a span of 10 bases. Germline CDR1 is SGHKS and CDR2 is YYEKEE (reference sequence). The CDR3 loop is CASSQDQGTDTQYF. The CDR3 nucleotides are TGTGCCAGCAGCCAGGATCAAGGCACAGATACGCAGTATTTT.

The chain employs TRBV9 and TRBJ2-5; TRBD2 matches at 7 bases. In germline, CDR1 is SGDLS, CDR2 YYNGEE. The CDR3 is 15 amino acids. J was trimmed by 1 base and V by 0 bases; bases with no gene match: 3. The CDR3 reads CASSVGAGVQETQYF. As DNA, the CDR3 is TGTGCCAGCAGCGTAGGGGCGGGAGTCCAAGAGACCCAGTACTTC.

The sample holds one count of this clone. The chain uses TRBV5-4 and TRBJ2-7; D unclear. The CDR3 has 10 residues. The germline V and J ends were trimmed by 7 bases and 3 bases, with 5 bases remaining between them. Germline V gene data show CDR1 as SGHNT and CDR2 as YYREEE (reference sequence). This CDR3 is CASLLYEQYF. CDR3 coding DNA: TGTGCCAGCCTCCTCTACGAGCAGTACTTC. Using reference TRBV5-4 and TRBJ2-7 for the parts outside the CDR3, the full variable domain is ETGVTQSPTHLIKTRGQQVTLRCSSQSGHNTVSWYQQALGQGPQFIFQYYREEENGRGNFPPRFSGLQFPNYSSELNVNALELDDSALYLCASLLYEQYFGPGTRLTVT.

This chain joins TRBV6-6 and TRBJ1-5; D is undetermined. Germline V gene sequence: CDR1 MNHNY, CDR2 SVGAGI (reference sequence). V lost 2 bases to trimming and J lost 11 bases, with 10 bases between them. The CDR3 has 12 residues. The CDR3 protein is CASSYADGTQHF. CDR3 nucleotide sequence: TGTGCCAGCAGTTACGCGGACGGGACCCAGCATTTT.

This clone appeared a few times. The genes are TRBV10-1 and TRBJ1-2, with a weak D call TRBD1 (5 bases). This CDR3 is built from 13 residues. V lost 3 bases and J lost 8, with 13 bases in between. Germline CDR1 reads WNHNN; CDR2 reads SYGVQD (reference sequence). The CDR3 region is CASSELGEDGYTF. In DNA form, the CDR3 reads TGCGCCAGCAGTGAACTAGGGGAGGACGGCTACACCTTC.

The rearrangement uses TRBV7-9 and TRBJ1-3; 7 bases agree with TRBD1. V lost 0 bases, J lost 3 bases, and 11 bases stayed unmatched. Germline lookup yields CDR1 SEHNR and CDR2 FQNEAQ (reference sequence). This CDR3 contains 18 residues. DNA of the CDR3: TGTGCCAGCAGCTTAGCTGCTCTGGGACAGAGAATTGGAAACACCATATATTTT. Amino acid sequence: CASSLAALGQRIGNTIYF.

In its sample, this clone was seen once. This rearrangement joins TRBV5-1 to TRBJ2-1; 7 nucleotides match TRBD2. Germline V gene sequence: CDR1 SGHRS, CDR2 YFSETQ. J gave up 4 bases and V 1 base, and 8 bases lay outside the gene matches. The CDR3 spans 16 residues. CDR3 nucleotides: TGCGCCAGCAGCTTGTTTTCTAGCGGAGTATACAATGAGCAGTTCTTC. Translation: CASSLFSSGVYNEQFF.

The count of this clone is one. The chain has TRBV2 and TRBJ1-3; no clear D gene. The length of the CDR3 is 17 residues. Trimming removed 1 base at V and 0 bases at J, with 13 bases between. Germline CDR1 and CDR2: SNHLY and FYNNEI. DNA for the CDR3: TGTGCCAGCAGTGAAGTGGCCGGGTTCAACTCTGGAAACACCATATATTTT. The encoded protein is CASSEVAGFNSGNTIYF.

The J gene is TRBJ2-2, the V gene TRBV10-3; D is uncertain. CDR3 size: 13 residues. CDR1 and CDR2 (germline): ENHRY, SYGVKD. Trimming removed 10 bases from V and 0 bases from J, with 9 bases in between. The CDR3 sequence is CATRTPNTGELFF. The CDR3 DNA is TGTGCCACCCGGACCCCGAACACCGGGGAGCTGTTTTTT.

The chain couples TRBV4-1 to TRBJ2-7; 7 bases agree with TRBD1. The ends lost 1 base at V and 2 bases at J; junction bases unmatched: 14. This CDR3 spans 18 amino acids. In germline, CDR1 is MGHRA, CDR2 YSYEKL. CDR3 nucleotide sequence: TGCGCCAGCAGCCAAGGAGGGGGCTTCGATTTTAATACCTACGAGCAGTACTTC. Residues: CASSQGGGFDFNTYEQYF.

As for this clone: Relative to the germline gene, one junction end is altered; a read error may explain this. The J gene is TRBJ2-7, the V gene TRBV30; unclear D gene. The length of the CDR3 is 12 residues. Germline CDR1 GTSNPN, CDR2 SVGIG (reference sequence). The CDR3 protein is CAWSVKWQEKGF. CDR3 nucleotides: TGTGCCTGGAGTGTTAAGTGGCAGGAAAAGGGCTTC.

J is TRBJ2-2 and V is TRBV5-1, with 8 bases fitting TRBD1. With 4 bases clipped from V and 7 bases from J, the junction kept 12 bases outside the gene matches. Germline-derived CDR1 and CDR2 are SGHRS and YFSETQ. The CDR3 spans 16 residues. The CDR3 sequence: CASSTEDRGRIGELFF. CDR3 bases: TGCGCCAGCAGCACGGAAGACAGGGGAAGGATCGGGGAGCTGTTTTTT.

V and J are TRBV7-7 and TRBJ2-5; D is undetermined. The CDR3 sequence is 9 residues long. Germline-derived CDR1 and CDR2 are SSHAT and FNYEAQ (reference sequence). In DNA, the CDR3 is TGTGTAGTAGGGGAGACCCAGTACTTC. Amino acid sequence: CVVGETQYF.

The chain is built from TRBV19 and TRBJ2-7, with TRBD2 identical over 9 bases. J lost 3 bases, V lost 4 bases, and 13 bases had no gene match. The germline CDR1 and CDR2 sequences are LNHDA and SQIVND (reference sequence). The CDR3 length is 17 residues. CDR3 DNA: TGTGCCAGTAGTACCGCGGACAGTAGCGGGGGCCGCTACGAGCAGTACTTC. Translated: CASSTADSSGGRYEQYF.

The chain has TRBV4-1 and TRBJ2-6; TRBD2 matches at 11 bases. Germline lookup yields CDR1 MGHRA and CDR2 YSYEKL. With 0 bases clipped from V and 0 bases from J, the junction kept 7 bases outside the gene matches. This CDR3 spans 20 amino acids. CDR3 in DNA: TGCGCCAGCAGCCAAGATATTAGACTAGCGGGGATCTCTGGGGCCAACGTCCTGACTTTC. Translating it yields CASSQDIRLAGISGANVLTF.

This rearrangement joins TRBV5-1 to TRBJ1-4, with 8 nucleotides matching TRBD1. The CDR3 runs 15 residues. V was clipped by 3 bases and J by 2 bases; unmatched bases: 3. Germline V CDR1 and CDR2: SGHRS, YFSETQ. CDR3 DNA sequence: TGCGCCAGCAGCTCGCAGGGGGCGACTAATGAAAAACTGTTTTTT. Translating it yields CASSSQGATNEKLFF.

The chain links TRBV2 to TRBJ2-3; D gene ambiguous. V lost 0 bases, J lost 7 bases, and 5 bases lay in between. The CDR3 consists of 12 residues. The germline V gene encodes CDR1 SNHLY and CDR2 FYNNEI. In DNA, the CDR3 is TGTGCCAGCAGTGAAGCGCGGAATACGCAGTATTTT. Encoded protein: CASSEARNTQYF.

The DNA of the CDR3 is TGTGCCAGCAGCTTGGGACAGGGACTCGGAAACACCATATATTTT. Residues: CASSLGQGLGNTIYF. The J gene is TRBJ1-3, the V gene TRBV5-4, with 7 bases aligning to TRBD1. Losses at the gene ends were 0 bases for V and 4 bases for J; bases not matched to a gene: 4. The CDR3 runs 15 residues. CDR1 and CDR2 (germline): SGHNT, YYREEE (reference sequence).

This chain joins TRBV11-2 and TRBJ2-7; 13 positions agree with TRBD2. CDR1 and CDR2 (germline): SGHAT, FQNNGV. The CDR3 is made up of 16 amino acids. The J segment lost 1 base and the V segment lost 3 bases, leaving 3 bases of the junction unmatched. This CDR3 is CASSFPTSGRSYEQYF. The CDR3 bases are TGTGCCAGCAGCTTCCCGACTAGCGGGAGGTCCTACGAGCAGTACTTC. Drawing the rest from reference TRBV11-2 and TRBJ2-7, the complete variable domain is EAGVAQSPRYKIIEKRQSVAFWCNPISGHATLYWYQQILGQGPKLLIQFQNNGVVDDSQLPKDRFSAERLKGVDSTLKIQPAKLEDSAVYLCASSFPTSGRSYEQYFGPGTRLTVT.

The chain is built from TRBV5-1 and TRBJ1-1; tentatively, D is TRBD1 (5 bases). The CDR3 consists of 14 residues. The germline V gene has CDR1 SGHRS and CDR2 YFSETQ. Trimming shortened V by 4 bases and J by 1 base, and 11 bases separated the two germline ends. CDR3 DNA sequence: TGCGCCAGCAGCGCCGCCGGGACGAACACTGAAGCTTTCTTT. It codes for CASSAAGTNTEAFF.

The chain has TRBV21-1 and TRBJ1-5. TRBV21-1 constitutes a pseudogene. The CDR3 is made up of 13 amino acids. CDR3: CASRPLGGKPQHF. CDR3 coding DNA: TGTGCCAGCAGGCCACTAGGCGGTAAGCCCCAGCATTTT.